The rows below give T cell receptor beta chains drawn from one sample of a study of cytomegalovirus exposure and HLA in healthy donors. Generated by immunoSEQ multiplex PCR, the TCRdb table keeps only in-frame clones and is missing some. The sample has more than 65,000 clones. The sequencing sample was made of PBMCs. All receptors come from a middle-aged man in good health and CMV-seronegative. The CDR3 runs from the conserved cysteine through the conserved F or W. Each record gives: J gene, D gene, V gene, CDR3 protein, CDR3 DNA. The D gene is left open where the match is weak.

>TRBJ2-1|TRBD1|TRBV5-8
CASSLGTGGYDEQFF
TGTGCCAGCAGCTTGGGGACAGGGGGCTATGATGAGCAGTTCTTC
>TRBJ1-5|-|TRBV27
CASSKAGTRFSLQPQHF
TGTGCCAGCAGCAAAGCGGGTACACGGTTTTCTCTTCAGCCCCAGCATTTT
>TRBJ1-3|TRBD1|TRBV5-6
CASRVLQGAGGNTIYF
TGTGCCAGCAGGGTACTTCAGGGGGCTGGAGGAAACACCATATATTTT
>TRBJ2-1|TRBD2|TRBV7-3
CASSSSSGAPSEQFF
TGTGCCAGCAGTTCGTCTAGCGGGGCCCCCAGTGAGCAGTTCTTC
>TRBJ2-5|TRBD2|TRBV5-4
CASSLERGGRPETQYF
TGTGCCAGCAGCTTGGAGCGGGGGGGACGCCCCGAGACCCAGTACTTC
>TRBJ2-7|-|TRBV19
CASSMPGKYEQYF
TGTGCCAGTAGCATGCCAGGAAAATACGAGCAGTACTTC
>TRBJ1-1|-|TRBV9
CASSPDPGGDTEAFF
TGTGCCAGCAGCCCGGACCCGGGGGGGGACACTGAAGCTTTCTTT
>TRBJ2-7|TRBD2|TRBV28
CASERTSGSYEQYF
TGTGCCAGTGAAAGGACTAGCGGTTCCTACGAGCAGTACTTC
>TRBJ1-6|-|TRBV7-8
CASSLGGRNSPLHF
TGTGCCAGCAGCTTAGGTGGCCGTAATTCACCCCTCCACTTT
>TRBJ2-2|TRBD2|TRBV7-6
CASSLQAGGASGELFF
TGTGCCAGCAGCTTACAAGCGGGGGGGGCCTCAGGGGAGCTGTTTTTT